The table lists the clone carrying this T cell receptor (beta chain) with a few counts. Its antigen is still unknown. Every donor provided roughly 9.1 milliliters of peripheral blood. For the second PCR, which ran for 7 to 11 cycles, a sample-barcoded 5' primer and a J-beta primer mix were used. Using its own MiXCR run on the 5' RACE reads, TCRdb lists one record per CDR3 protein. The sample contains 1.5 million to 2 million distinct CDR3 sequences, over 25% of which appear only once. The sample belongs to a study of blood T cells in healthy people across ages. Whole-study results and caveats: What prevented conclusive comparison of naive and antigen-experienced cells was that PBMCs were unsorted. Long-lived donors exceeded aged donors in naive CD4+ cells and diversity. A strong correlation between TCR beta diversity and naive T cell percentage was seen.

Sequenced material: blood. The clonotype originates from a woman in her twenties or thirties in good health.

CDR3 amino acids: CSVVDDRYEQYF. The CDR3 DNA reads TGCAGCGTGGTCGACGACCGCTACGAGCAGTACTTC. V is TRBV29-1 and J is TRBJ2-7, with no clear D. Germline V CDR1 and CDR2: SQVTM, ANQGSEA. Trimming removed 6 bases from V and 3 bases from J, with 12 bases in between. The CDR3 length is 12 residues.